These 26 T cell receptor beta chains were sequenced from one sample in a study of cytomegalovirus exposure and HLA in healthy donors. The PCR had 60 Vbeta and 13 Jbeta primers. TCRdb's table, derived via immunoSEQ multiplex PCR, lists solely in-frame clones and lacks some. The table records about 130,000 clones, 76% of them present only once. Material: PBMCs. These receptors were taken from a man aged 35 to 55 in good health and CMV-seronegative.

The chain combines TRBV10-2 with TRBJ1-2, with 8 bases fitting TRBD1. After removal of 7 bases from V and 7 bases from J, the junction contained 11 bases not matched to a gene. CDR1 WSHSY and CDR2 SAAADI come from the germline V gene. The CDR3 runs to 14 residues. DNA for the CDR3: TGCGCCAGCACCGACAGGGGAAGAGAGGCTGGCTACACCTTC. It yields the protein CASTDRGREAGYTF.

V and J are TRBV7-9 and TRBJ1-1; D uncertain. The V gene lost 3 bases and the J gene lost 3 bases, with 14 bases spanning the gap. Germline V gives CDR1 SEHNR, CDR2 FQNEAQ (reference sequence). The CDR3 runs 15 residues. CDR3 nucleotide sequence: TGTGCCAGCAGCTTGGTTACCTCGGCGGACACTGAAGCTTTCTTT. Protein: CASSLVTSADTEAFF.

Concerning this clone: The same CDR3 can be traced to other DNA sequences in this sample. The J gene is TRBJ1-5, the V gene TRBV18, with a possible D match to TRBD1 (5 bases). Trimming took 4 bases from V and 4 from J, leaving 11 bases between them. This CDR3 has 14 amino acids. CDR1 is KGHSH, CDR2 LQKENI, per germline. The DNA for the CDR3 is TGTGCCAGCTCACTTCAAGACAGAAATCAGCCCCAGCATTTT. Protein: CASSLQDRNQPQHF.

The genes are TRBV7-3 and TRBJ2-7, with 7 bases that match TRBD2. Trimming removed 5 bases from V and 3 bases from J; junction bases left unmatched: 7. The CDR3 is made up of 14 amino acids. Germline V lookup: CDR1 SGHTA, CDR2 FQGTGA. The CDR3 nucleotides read TGTGCCAGCAGCCTGACTAGCTTGGACTACGAGCAGTACTTC. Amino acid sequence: CASSLTSLDYEQYF.

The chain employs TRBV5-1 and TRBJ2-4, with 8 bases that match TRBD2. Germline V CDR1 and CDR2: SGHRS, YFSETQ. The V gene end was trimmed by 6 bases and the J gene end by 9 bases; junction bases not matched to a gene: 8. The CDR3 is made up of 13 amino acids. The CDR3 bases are TGCGCCAGCACCACGGGGGGGAATGGCATTCAGTACTTC. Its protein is CASTTGGNGIQYF.

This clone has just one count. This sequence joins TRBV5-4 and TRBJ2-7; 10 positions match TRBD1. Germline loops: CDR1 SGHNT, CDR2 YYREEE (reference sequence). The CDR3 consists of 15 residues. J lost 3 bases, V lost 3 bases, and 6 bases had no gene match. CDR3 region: CASSSPGQGYYEQYF. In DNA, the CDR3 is TGTGCCAGCAGCTCCCCGGGACAGGGGTACTACGAGCAGTACTTC. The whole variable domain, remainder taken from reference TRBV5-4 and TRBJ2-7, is ETGVTQSPTHLIKTRGQQVTLRCSSQSGHNTVSWYQQALGQGPQFIFQYYREEENGRGNFPPRFSGLQFPNYSSELNVNALELDDSALYLCASSSPGQGYYEQYFGPGTRLTVT.

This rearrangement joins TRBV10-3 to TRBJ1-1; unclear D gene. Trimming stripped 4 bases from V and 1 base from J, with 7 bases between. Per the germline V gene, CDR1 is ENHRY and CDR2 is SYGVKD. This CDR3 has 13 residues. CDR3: CAISATGNTEAFF. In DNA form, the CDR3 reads TGTGCCATCAGTGCGACGGGGAACACTGAAGCTTTCTTT.

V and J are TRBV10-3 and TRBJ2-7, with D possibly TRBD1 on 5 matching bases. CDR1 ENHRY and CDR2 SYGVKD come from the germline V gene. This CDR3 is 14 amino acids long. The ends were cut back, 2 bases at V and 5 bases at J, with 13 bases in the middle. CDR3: CAISEKGLGDEQYF. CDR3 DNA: TGTGCCATCAGTGAGAAGGGGCTTGGAGACGAGCAGTACTTC.

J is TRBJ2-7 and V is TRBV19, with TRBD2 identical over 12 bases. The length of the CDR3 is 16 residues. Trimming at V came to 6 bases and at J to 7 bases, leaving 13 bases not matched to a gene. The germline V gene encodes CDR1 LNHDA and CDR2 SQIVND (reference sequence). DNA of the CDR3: TGTGCCAGTAGCCCTTTTGGGTCCGGGACTAGCGGGGAGCAGTACTTC. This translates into CASSPFGSGTSGEQYF. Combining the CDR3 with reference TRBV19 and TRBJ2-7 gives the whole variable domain DGGITQSPKYLFRKEGQNVTLSCEQNLNHDAMYWYRQDPGQGLRLIYYSQIVNDFQKGDIAEGYSVSREKKESFPLTVTSAQKNPTAFYLCASSPFGSGTSGEQYFGPGTRLTVT.

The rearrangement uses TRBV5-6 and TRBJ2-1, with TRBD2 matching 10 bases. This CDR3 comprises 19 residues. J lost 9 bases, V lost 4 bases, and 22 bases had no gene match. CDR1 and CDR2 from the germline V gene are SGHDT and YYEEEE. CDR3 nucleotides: TGTGCCAGCAGCCCGGGCTCTATCCTAGCGGGGGTTGGGGTCGGTGAGCAGTTCTTC. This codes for CASSPGSILAGVGVGEQFF.

CDR3 amino acids: CASILGAGNEQYF. The DNA of the CDR3 is TGTGCCAGCATACTGGGAGCCGGGAACGAGCAGTACTTC. V and J are TRBV5-6 and TRBJ2-7; possible D gene TRBD2, 5 bases. Trimming removed 6 bases from V and 5 bases from J, with 15 bases in between. Germline CDR1 and CDR2: SGHDT and YYEEEE. This CDR3 region has 13 residues.

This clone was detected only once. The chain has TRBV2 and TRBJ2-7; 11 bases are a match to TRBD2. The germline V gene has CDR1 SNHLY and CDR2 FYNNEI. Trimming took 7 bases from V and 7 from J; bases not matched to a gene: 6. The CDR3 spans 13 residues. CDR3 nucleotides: TGTGCCAGCAAGGCTAGCGGGGGGTATGAGCAGTACTTC. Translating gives CASKASGGYEQYF.

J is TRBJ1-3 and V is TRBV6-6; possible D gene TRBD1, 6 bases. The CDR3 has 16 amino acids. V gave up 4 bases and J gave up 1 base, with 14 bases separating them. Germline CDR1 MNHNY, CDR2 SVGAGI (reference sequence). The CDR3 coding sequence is TGTGCCAGCAGTTTGGCACAGGGACCTTCTGGAAACACCATATATTTT. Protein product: CASSLAQGPSGNTIYF.

The CDR3 coding sequence is TGCGCCAGCAGCCTGTGGTTGGGGCCGACAGAGACCCAGTACTTC. Amino acid sequence: CASSLWLGPTETQYF. This chain uses TRBV5-1 with TRBJ2-5; possible D gene TRBD1, 5 bases. V lost 4 bases and J lost 4, with 17 bases in between. The CDR3 runs 15 residues. Germline V gives CDR1 SGHRS, CDR2 YFSETQ.

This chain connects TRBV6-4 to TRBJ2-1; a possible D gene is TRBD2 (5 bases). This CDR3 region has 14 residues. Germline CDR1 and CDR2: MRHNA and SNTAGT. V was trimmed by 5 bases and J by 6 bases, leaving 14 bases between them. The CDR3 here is CASSLRVGGNEQFF. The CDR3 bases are TGTGCCAGCAGTCTGCGGGTTGGCGGCAATGAGCAGTTCTTC.

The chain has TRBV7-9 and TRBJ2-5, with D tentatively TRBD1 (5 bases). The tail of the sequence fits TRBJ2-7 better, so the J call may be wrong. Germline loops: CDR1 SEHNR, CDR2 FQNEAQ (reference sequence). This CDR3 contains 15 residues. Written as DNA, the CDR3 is TGTGCCAGCAGCCCTGCAAAGGACACCCCCTACGAGCAGTACTTC. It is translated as CASSPAKDTPYEQYF.

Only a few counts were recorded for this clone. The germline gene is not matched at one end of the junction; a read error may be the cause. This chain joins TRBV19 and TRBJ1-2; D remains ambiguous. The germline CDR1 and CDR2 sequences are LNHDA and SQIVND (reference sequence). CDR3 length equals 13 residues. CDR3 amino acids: CASSPLNDYGFTF. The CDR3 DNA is TGTGCCAGTAGCCCACTGAACGACTATGGCTTCACCTTC.

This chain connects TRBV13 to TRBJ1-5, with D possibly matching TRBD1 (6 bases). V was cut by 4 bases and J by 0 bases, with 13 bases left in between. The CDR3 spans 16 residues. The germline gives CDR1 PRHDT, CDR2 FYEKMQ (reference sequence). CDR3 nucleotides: TGTGCCAGCAGCTCCCGGACAGAGAATAGCAATCAGCCCCAGCATTTT. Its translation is CASSSRTENSNQPQHF. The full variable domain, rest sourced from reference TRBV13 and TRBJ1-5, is AAGVIQSPRHLIKEKRETATLKCYPIPRHDTVYWYQQGPGQDPQFLISFYEKMQSDKGSIPDRFSAQQFSDYHSELNMSSLELGDSALYFCASSSRTENSNQPQHFGDGTRLSIL.

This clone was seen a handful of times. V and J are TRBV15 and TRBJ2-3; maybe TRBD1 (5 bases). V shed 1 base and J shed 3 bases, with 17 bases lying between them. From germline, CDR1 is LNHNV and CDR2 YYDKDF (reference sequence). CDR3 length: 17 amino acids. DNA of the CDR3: TGTGCCACCAGCAGAGTCCTATTAGACAGTTCAACAGATACGCAGTATTTT. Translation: CATSRVLLDSSTDTQYF.

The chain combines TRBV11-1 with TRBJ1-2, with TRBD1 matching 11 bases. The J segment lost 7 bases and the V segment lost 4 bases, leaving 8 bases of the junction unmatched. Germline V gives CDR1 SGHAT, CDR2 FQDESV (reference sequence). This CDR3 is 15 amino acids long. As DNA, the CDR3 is TGTGCCAGCAGCTCCTCAGGACAGGGGGCGCTTGGCTACACCTTC. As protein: CASSSSGQGALGYTF.

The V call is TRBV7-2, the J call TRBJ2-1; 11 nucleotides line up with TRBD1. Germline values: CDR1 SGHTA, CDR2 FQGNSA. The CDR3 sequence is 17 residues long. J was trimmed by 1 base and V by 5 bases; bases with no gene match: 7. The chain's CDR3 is CASSTTGTGGSYNEQFF. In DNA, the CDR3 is TGTGCCAGCAGCACGACCGGGACAGGGGGTTCCTACAATGAGCAGTTCTTC.

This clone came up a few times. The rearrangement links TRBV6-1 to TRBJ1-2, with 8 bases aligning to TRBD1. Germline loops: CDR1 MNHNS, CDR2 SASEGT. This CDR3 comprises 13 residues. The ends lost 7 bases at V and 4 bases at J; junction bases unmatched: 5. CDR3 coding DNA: TGTGCCAGCAACATCAGGGGGCTCTATGGCTACACCTTC. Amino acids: CASNIRGLYGYTF.

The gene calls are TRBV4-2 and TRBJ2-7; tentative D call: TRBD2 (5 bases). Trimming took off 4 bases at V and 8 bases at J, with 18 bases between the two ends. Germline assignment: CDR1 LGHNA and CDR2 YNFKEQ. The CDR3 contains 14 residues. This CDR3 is CASSPERQNSQQYF. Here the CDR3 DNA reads TGTGCCAGCAGCCCCGAGCGGCAAAATTCACAGCAGTACTTC.

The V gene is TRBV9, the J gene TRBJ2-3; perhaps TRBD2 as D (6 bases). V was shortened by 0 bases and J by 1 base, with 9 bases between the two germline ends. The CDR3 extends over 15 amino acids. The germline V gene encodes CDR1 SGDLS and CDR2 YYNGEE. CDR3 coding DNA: TGTGCCAGCAGCGTAGTTGGGACTCGCACAGATACGCAGTATTTT. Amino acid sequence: CASSVVGTRTDTQYF. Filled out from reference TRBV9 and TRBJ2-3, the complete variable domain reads DSGVTQTPKHLITATGQRVTLRCSPRSGDLSVYWYQQSLDQGLQFLIQYYNGEERAKGNILERFSAQQFPDLHSELNLSSLELGDSALYFCASSVVGTRTDTQYFGPGTRLTVL.

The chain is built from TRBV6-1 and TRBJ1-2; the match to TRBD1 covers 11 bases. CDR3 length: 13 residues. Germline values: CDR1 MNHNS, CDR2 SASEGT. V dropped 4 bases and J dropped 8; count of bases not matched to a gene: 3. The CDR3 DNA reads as TGTGCCAGCAGTGGGACAGGGGGCGAGGGCTACACCTTC. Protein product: CASSGTGGEGYTF.

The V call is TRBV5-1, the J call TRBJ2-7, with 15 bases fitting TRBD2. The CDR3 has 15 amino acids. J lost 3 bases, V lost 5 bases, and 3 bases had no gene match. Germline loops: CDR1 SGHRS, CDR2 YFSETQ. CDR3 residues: CASRRTSGRGYEQYF. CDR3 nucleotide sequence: TGCGCCAGCAGGCGGACTAGCGGGAGGGGCTACGAGCAGTACTTC.